This T cell receptor (beta chain) was found in a study of shared clonotypes between healthy human individuals. Findings of the study overall: Expectations were that clonotype sharing among donors would be affected by sequencing depth.

This clone was recorded once. Its antigen is still unknown. Sequencing was at deep level. TCRdb keeps only in-frame clones here, not all; method: immunoSEQ multiplex PCR. The table has over a million clones, roughly 96% seen once. Trimming cost V 0 bases and J 7 bases; bases outside gene matches: 15. In germline, CDR1 is SGDLS, CDR2 YYNGEE. The CDR3 totals 17 residues. Sample: naive CD4+ T cells sorted from blood. Subset meaning: CD45RA+ positively selected. The receptor's source is a man in his thirties or forties in good health. This chain connects TRBV9 to TRBJ2-7; 8 bases fit TRBD1. The CDR3: CASSVGFSEDRDREQYF. The CDR3 bases are TGTGCCAGCAGCGTAGGATTTTCTGAGGACAGGGACCGGGAGCAGTACTTC.